These T cell receptor beta chains were read from a single sample in a study of blood T cell repertoires in COVID-19. Clones were sequenced by immunoSEQ multiplex PCR, and TCRdb holds only the in-frame ones, with some missing. This table holds some 240,000 clones, roughly 84% found once. The material sequenced was PBMCs or T cells enriched from blood (not recorded which). The receptors come from a woman aged 50 to 60 who had been exposed to COVID-19. The CDR3 runs from the conserved cysteine through the conserved F or W. D genes are given only for firm matches. Where a row states a size, it is once, few, many or the class of an expanded clone; other rows omit it.

CDR3nt: TGCAGTGCTAGTATAGCGGGGGCCCTTTGGGATACGCAGTATTTT
CDR3aa: CSASIAGALWDTQYF
abundance: once
v_gene: TRBV20-1
d_gene: TRBD2
j_gene: TRBJ2-3

CDR3nt: TGTGCCACGGTCGGGGGAGGAGATCAGCCCCAGCATTTT
CDR3aa: CATVGGGDQPQHF
abundance: .
v_gene: TRBV28
d_gene: .
j_gene: TRBJ1-5

CDR3nt: TGTGCCAGCAGCCCCCATTTGGGAGGGGATGAGCAGTTCTTC
CDR3aa: CASSPHLGGDEQFF
abundance: few
v_gene: TRBV7-9
d_gene: TRBD2
j_gene: TRBJ2-1

CDR3nt: TGCGCCAGCAGCTTGGCCGGGGTTAATTCACCCCTCCACTTT
CDR3aa: CASSLAGVNSPLHF
abundance: .
v_gene: TRBV5-1
d_gene: .
j_gene: TRBJ1-6

CDR3nt: TGCGCCAGCAGCTTGGTCCCACTGACAGGGGACACTGAAGCTTTCTTT
CDR3aa: CASSLVPLTGDTEAFF
abundance: .
v_gene: TRBV5-1
d_gene: TRBD1
j_gene: TRBJ1-1

CDR3nt: TGTGCCAGCAGTTTAGCGGGGGCCACCACCGGGGAGCTGTTTTTT
CDR3aa: CASSLAGATTGELFF
abundance: .
v_gene: TRBV27
d_gene: .
j_gene: TRBJ2-2

CDR3nt: TGTGCTAGTGGTTTGGTAGGGGGTGGGACTGAAGCTTTCTTT
CDR3aa: CASGLVGGGTEAFF
abundance: .
v_gene: TRBV12-5
d_gene: .
j_gene: TRBJ1-1

CDR3nt: TGTGCCAGCAGTTCCGCGGGACGCGGGACCGACGAGCAGTACTTC
CDR3aa: CASSSAGRGTDEQYF
abundance: .
v_gene: TRBV7-9
d_gene: .
j_gene: TRBJ2-7

CDR3nt: TGTGCCAGTAGTATGGGTTACAGAGCCGTCTCTGGAAACACCATATATTTT
CDR3aa: CASSMGYRAVSGNTIYF
abundance: few
v_gene: TRBV19
d_gene: .
j_gene: TRBJ1-3

CDR3nt: TGTGCCAGCAGCTTAGCGCGGCAGAGCAATCAGCCCCAGCATTTT
CDR3aa: CASSLARQSNQPQHF
abundance: .
v_gene: TRBV7-2
d_gene: .
j_gene: TRBJ1-5

CDR3nt: TGTGCCATCAGTGGTTCCTCGAGTTCACCCCTCCACTTT
CDR3aa: CAISGSSSSPLHF
abundance: .
v_gene: TRBV10-3
d_gene: .
j_gene: TRBJ1-6

CDR3nt: TGTGCCAGCAGTTACCGGAGCAGCGCAGATACGCAGTATTTT
CDR3aa: CASSYRSSADTQYF
abundance: .
v_gene: TRBV6-2/TRBV6-3
d_gene: .
j_gene: TRBJ2-3

CDR3nt: TGTGCCCTAGTCCCGGGACAAGTCTACGAGCAGTACTTC
CDR3aa: CALVPGQVYEQYF
abundance: .
v_gene: TRBV21-1
d_gene: .
j_gene: TRBJ2-7

CDR3nt: TGTGCCAGCAGCCAGGGAGGACTAGCGAGACCCGGGGAGCTGTTTTTT
CDR3aa: CASSQGGLARPGELFF
abundance: .
v_gene: TRBV3-1/TRBV3-2
d_gene: TRBD2
j_gene: TRBJ2-2

CDR3nt: TGTGCCAGCAGCTCAAGCGTAGCGGGGGATAGGGAGACCCAGTACTTC
CDR3aa: CASSSSVAGDRETQYF
abundance: .
v_gene: TRBV5-5
d_gene: TRBD2
j_gene: TRBJ2-5

CDR3nt: TGTGCCACCAGTGATTCTGGCAGGGGGGAGAACACTGAAGCTTTCTTT
CDR3aa: CATSDSGRGENTEAFF
abundance: .
v_gene: TRBV24-1
d_gene: TRBD1
j_gene: TRBJ1-1

CDR3nt: TGTGCCAGTAGTAGGGGACAGGGAAGGAACTATGGCTACACCTTC
CDR3aa: CASSRGQGRNYGYTF
abundance: .
v_gene: TRBV19
d_gene: TRBD1
j_gene: TRBJ1-2

CDR3nt: TGTGCCACCCTATCAGGGGGCCAGAACACTGAAGCTTTCTTT
CDR3aa: CATLSGGQNTEAFF
abundance: .
v_gene: TRBV28
d_gene: TRBD1
j_gene: TRBJ1-1

CDR3nt: TGTGCCAGCAGGCCCGGGACTGCCACCGGGGAGCTGTTTTTT
CDR3aa: CASRPGTATGELFF
abundance: once
v_gene: TRBV3-1/TRBV3-2
d_gene: .
j_gene: TRBJ2-2

CDR3nt: TGTGCCAGCAGCTTTCTACTCCGGGAGCAGTACTTC
CDR3aa: CASSFLLREQYF
abundance: .
v_gene: TRBV11-2
d_gene: .
j_gene: TRBJ2-7

CDR3nt: TGTGCCAGCAGCCAAGAGCAGTTTTCCGAAGAGACCCAGTACTTC
CDR3aa: CASSQEQFSEETQYF
abundance: .
v_gene: TRBV3-1/TRBV3-2
d_gene: .
j_gene: TRBJ2-5

CDR3nt: TGTGCCTGGAGTGTCCGGACAGGGACAGGGGACACAGATACGCAGTATTTT
CDR3aa: CAWSVRTGTGDTDTQYF
abundance: .
v_gene: TRBV30
d_gene: TRBD1
j_gene: TRBJ2-3

CDR3nt: TGTGCCAGCAGCATGGGGGGACTACCCGAAGTGACAGATACGCAGTATTTT
CDR3aa: CASSMGGLPEVTDTQYF
abundance: .
v_gene: TRBV21-1
d_gene: .
j_gene: TRBJ2-3

CDR3nt: TGCGCCAGCAGAAGGTGGGGGGGGTCGGACACTGAAGCTTTCTTT
CDR3aa: CASRRWGGSDTEAFF
abundance: few
v_gene: TRBV5-1
d_gene: .
j_gene: TRBJ1-1

CDR3nt: TGTGCCAGCAGCCCCAGCGGAAGAAGGGAGCAGTTCTTC
CDR3aa: CASSPSGRREQFF
abundance: .
v_gene: TRBV7-9
d_gene: .
j_gene: TRBJ2-1

CDR3nt: TGTGCCAGTAGCCGGGACAGGACCTACGAGCAGTACTTC
CDR3aa: CASSRDRTYEQYF
abundance: once
v_gene: TRBV19
d_gene: TRBD1
j_gene: TRBJ2-7

CDR3nt: TGTGCCAGCAGCCACGGTCTCACTAATGAAAAACTGTTTTTT
CDR3aa: CASSHGLTNEKLFF
abundance: .
v_gene: TRBV14
d_gene: .
j_gene: TRBJ1-4

CDR3nt: TGTGCCAGCAGCCCCGGGACTCCCCGGGGCGTCTACACCTTC
CDR3aa: CASSPGTPRGVYTF
abundance: .
v_gene: TRBV7-6
d_gene: .
j_gene: TRBJ1-2

CDR3nt: TGTGCCAGCAGCTTGGTAAAGGGGGCTAACAATGAGCAGTTCTTC
CDR3aa: CASSLVKGANNEQFF
abundance: once
v_gene: TRBV5-4
d_gene: TRBD1
j_gene: TRBJ2-1

CDR3nt: TGTGCCAGCAGCCAAGCCCGAGGACAGGGAAGAGGCTACACCTTC
CDR3aa: CASSQARGQGRGYTF
abundance: .
v_gene: TRBV4-2
d_gene: TRBD1
j_gene: TRBJ1-2

CDR3nt: TGCGCCAGCAGCACGAGGCCCGGACAGACCCTGGGGGACCCACGGGGGGATGAGCAGTTCTTC
CDR3aa: CASSTRPGQTLGDPRGDEQFF
abundance: .
v_gene: TRBV4-3
d_gene: .
j_gene: TRBJ2-1

CDR3nt: TGTGCCAGCAGCAGGACTGGCGAGCAGTACTTC
CDR3aa: CASSRTGEQYF
abundance: .
v_gene: TRBV7-8
d_gene: .
j_gene: TRBJ2-7

CDR3nt: TGTGCCAGTAGCCACATGACAGGGGTATCTTCTGAAGCTTTCTTT
CDR3aa: CASSHMTGVSSEAFF
abundance: .
v_gene: TRBV19
d_gene: TRBD1
j_gene: TRBJ1-1

CDR3nt: TGCGCCAGCAGCCAAGTAGGTCGGGGGGTCACTGAAGCTTTCTTT
CDR3aa: CASSQVGRGVTEAFF
abundance: .
v_gene: TRBV4-3
d_gene: .
j_gene: TRBJ1-1

CDR3nt: TGTGCCAGCAGCGTAAGGGCAGGGGGTTTCATCTCTGGAAACACCATATATTTT
CDR3aa: CASSVRAGGFISGNTIYF
abundance: .
v_gene: TRBV9
d_gene: TRBD1
j_gene: TRBJ1-3

CDR3nt: TGTGCCAGCAGCCAACCACCATCGAGGGGAGGGCAGTATTTT
CDR3aa: CASSQPPSRGGQYF
abundance: .
v_gene: TRBV3-1/TRBV3-2
d_gene: .
j_gene: TRBJ2-3

CDR3nt: TGTGCCAGCAGTTACCCTTTGGGAGGGGAGGACACTGAAGCTTTCTTT
CDR3aa: CASSYPLGGEDTEAFF
abundance: .
v_gene: TRBV6-2/TRBV6-3
d_gene: .
j_gene: TRBJ1-1

CDR3nt: TGTGCCAGCAGCTTAGAACGGGGGGGCCGGGAAGGGACCCAGTACTTC
CDR3aa: CASSLERGGREGTQYF
abundance: .
v_gene: TRBV11-2
d_gene: TRBD2
j_gene: TRBJ2-5

CDR3nt: TGTGCCAGCAGCACCCGGGACTACCACCAAGAGACCCAGTACTTC
CDR3aa: CASSTRDYHQETQYF
abundance: .
v_gene: TRBV9
d_gene: TRBD2
j_gene: TRBJ2-5

CDR3nt: TGTGCCAGCAGCCCGGATACAGCTGGCGAGCAGTTCTTC
CDR3aa: CASSPDTAGEQFF
abundance: .
v_gene: TRBV11-2
d_gene: .
j_gene: TRBJ2-1

CDR3nt: TGCGCCAGCAGCTTTTGGGAGCAACCGACCGACGAGCAGTACTTC
CDR3aa: CASSFWEQPTDEQYF
abundance: .
v_gene: TRBV5-1
d_gene: .
j_gene: TRBJ2-7

CDR3nt: TGTGCCAGCAGTGAGGAAGGACAGAAACCCTACGAGCAGTACTTC
CDR3aa: CASSEEGQKPYEQYF
abundance: .
v_gene: TRBV2
d_gene: .
j_gene: TRBJ2-7

CDR3nt: TGTGCCAGCAACAGAGGAGGGGGCAGGGGTGGCTACACCTTC
CDR3aa: CASNRGGGRGGYTF
abundance: .
v_gene: TRBV6-5
d_gene: TRBD1
j_gene: TRBJ1-2

CDR3nt: TGTGCCAGCTCCGGGGAACGGAGAACTGAAGCTTTCTTT
CDR3aa: CASSGERRTEAFF
abundance: once
v_gene: TRBV18
d_gene: .
j_gene: TRBJ1-1

CDR3nt: TGTGCCAGCTCACGGGGGCCCTATGAGGAGCAGTACTTC
CDR3aa: CASSRGPYEEQYF
abundance: .
v_gene: TRBV18
d_gene: .
j_gene: TRBJ2-7

CDR3nt: TGTGCCAGCAGCGCACGGGACAGGTCTCACGAGCAGTACTTC
CDR3aa: CASSARDRSHEQYF
abundance: .
v_gene: TRBV7-9
d_gene: TRBD1
j_gene: TRBJ2-7